This T cell receptor (beta chain) was identified during a study of blood T cell repertoires in COVID-19 (TCRdb year 2020). Turning to the overall study: Samples from collaborators originated in the United States, Italy and Spain and spanned both the acute and convalescent phases of COVID-19. The prospective study material was composed of cDNA or gDNA derived from T cells, B-cell-depleted T cells, or PBMCs. Subjects who had been exposed to COVID-19, were actively infected with it, or had recovered from it provided the deeply sampled blood TCRbeta repertoires that made up the dataset. The repertoires were made available in a free public database intended to serve as a resource for research on the immune response to SARS-CoV-2. The samples were drawn from two sources: the first 160 participants of the ongoing ImmuneRACE study, and 950 to 1,500 subjects contributed by 6 global collaborators. The sample metadata nearly always contained a de-identified subject ID, COVID-19 status, age in years and sex. Where HLA class I and class II types were available, the types were taken from metadata supplied by the sample provider, not from assay-based typing.

Details on this clone: The antigen it binds to is not known. Base qualities are not provided; no much larger clone lies one nucleotide away.

From the cysteine through the phenylalanine, the CDR3 covers 12 amino acids. The read is trimmed to its CDR3 DNA, 36 bases read in frame from base 1. A distance of 6 bases separates the germline ends of V and J, which lose 4 bases and 5 bases respectively. Here is what the overall study found, with its caveats: How much clinical and demographic metadata was included differed by source and by participant, and the metadata was provided uncurated.

At one collaborating source in Seattle, patients were enrolled during active infection and were followed longitudinally through the course of disease. Whole blood was collected in K2EDTA tubes by collaborating institutions according to the institutions' own protocols. For TCRbeta analysis, collaborators shipped samples in one of three forms: frozen whole blood, isolated PBMCs, or DNA extracted from either of those sample types. The immunoSEQ Assay, a bias-controlled multiplex PCR, was used to amplify TCRbeta CDR3 regions from genomic DNA. From the authors' description of their analysis: The number of nucleated cells in each sample was estimated from the amplification of reference gene primers within the assay. To quantify the absolute abundance of each unique TCRbeta CDR3 rearrangement, sequence reads were collapsed and filtered. Productive Simpson clonality was computed per sample as the square root of Simpson's diversity index over productive rearrangements. The table was pulled from immuneACCESS by TCRdb, which kept in-frame rearrangements only. Such tables lose some clones; where checked, under half of the loss comes from unresolved V genes, and the rest has no known cause. That table is the source of V, J and clone size, and D and trimming were worked out from the DNA. This sample has more than 25,000 clones in its table, and 70% to 90% of those were observed once. The ten largest account for 25% to 30% of the sample.

Input material: peripheral blood. This chain joins TRBV12-3 or TRBV12-4 to TRBJ1-5; the D gene is unclear. This receptor was identified in an elderly woman with COVID-19, enrolled during active disease. The DNA sequence reads TGTGCCAGCAGTTCCCCTGATCAGCCCCAGCATTTT. The encoded protein is CASSSPDQPQHF.